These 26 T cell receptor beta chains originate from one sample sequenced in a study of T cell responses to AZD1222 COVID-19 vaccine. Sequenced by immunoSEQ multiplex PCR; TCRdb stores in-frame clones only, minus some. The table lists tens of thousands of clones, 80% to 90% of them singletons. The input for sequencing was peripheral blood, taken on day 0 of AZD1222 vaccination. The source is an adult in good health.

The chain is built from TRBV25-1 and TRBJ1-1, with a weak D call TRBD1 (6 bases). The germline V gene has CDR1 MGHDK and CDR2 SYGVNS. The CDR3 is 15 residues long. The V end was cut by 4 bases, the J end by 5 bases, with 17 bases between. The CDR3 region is CASSGLTGTLTEAFF. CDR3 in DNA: TGTGCCAGCAGTGGCCTCACAGGGACGTTAACTGAAGCTTTCTTT.

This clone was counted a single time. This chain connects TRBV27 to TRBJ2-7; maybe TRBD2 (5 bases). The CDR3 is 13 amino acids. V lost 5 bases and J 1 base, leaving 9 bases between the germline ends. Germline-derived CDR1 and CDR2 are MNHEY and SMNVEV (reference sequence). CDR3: CASSPGWSYEQYF. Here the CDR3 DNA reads TGTGCCAGCAGTCCGGGATGGTCCTACGAGCAGTACTTC.

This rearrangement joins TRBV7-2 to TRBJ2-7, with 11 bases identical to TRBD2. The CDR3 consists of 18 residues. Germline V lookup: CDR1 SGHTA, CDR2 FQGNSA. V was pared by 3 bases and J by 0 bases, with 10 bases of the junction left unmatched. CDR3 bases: TGTGCCAGCAGCTTCGCCCCTAGCGGGAGGATCAGCTCCTACGAGCAGTACTTC. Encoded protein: CASSFAPSGRISSYEQYF.

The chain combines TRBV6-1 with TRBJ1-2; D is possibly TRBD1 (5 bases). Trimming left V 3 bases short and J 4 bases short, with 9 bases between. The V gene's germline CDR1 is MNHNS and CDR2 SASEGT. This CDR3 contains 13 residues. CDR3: CASSERGAYGYTF. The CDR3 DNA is TGTGCCAGCAGTGAGAGGGGCGCCTATGGCTACACCTTC.

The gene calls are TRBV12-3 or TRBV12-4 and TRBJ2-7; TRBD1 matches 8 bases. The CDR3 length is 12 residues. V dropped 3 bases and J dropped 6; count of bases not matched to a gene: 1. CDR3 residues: CASSLTGVEQYF. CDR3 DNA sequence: TGTGCCAGCAGTTTGACAGGGGTCGAGCAGTACTTC.

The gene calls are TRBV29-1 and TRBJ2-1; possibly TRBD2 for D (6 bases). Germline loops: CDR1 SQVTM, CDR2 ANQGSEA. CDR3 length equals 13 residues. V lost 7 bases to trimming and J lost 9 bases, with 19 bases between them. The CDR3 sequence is CSGASGQEGEQFF. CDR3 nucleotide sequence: TGCAGCGGGGCCTCGGGCCAGGAGGGTGAGCAGTTCTTC.

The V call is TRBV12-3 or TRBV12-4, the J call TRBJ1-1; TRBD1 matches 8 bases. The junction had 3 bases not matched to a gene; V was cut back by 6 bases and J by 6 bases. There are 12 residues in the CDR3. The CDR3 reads CASRRTGSEAFF. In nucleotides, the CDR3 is TGTGCCAGCAGGCGGACAGGGTCTGAAGCTTTCTTT.

The CDR3 nucleotides are TGTGCCACCAGCAGGGGACGACAGGGAGGAGAGACCCAGTACTTC. Encoded protein: CATSRGRQGGETQYF. The chain uses TRBV15 and TRBJ2-5, with a weak D call TRBD1 (7 bases). Germline V gene lookup returns CDR1 LNHNV and CDR2 YYDKDF (reference sequence). V was cut by 3 bases and J by 4 bases, with 15 bases left in between. CDR3 length equals 15 residues. Combining the CDR3 with reference TRBV15 and TRBJ2-5 gives the whole variable domain DAMVIQNPRYQVTQFGKPVTLSCSQTLNHNVMYWYQQKSSQAPKLLFHYYDKDFNNEADTPDNFQSRRPNTSFCFLDIRSPGLGDTAMYLCATSRGRQGGETQYFGPGTRLLVL.

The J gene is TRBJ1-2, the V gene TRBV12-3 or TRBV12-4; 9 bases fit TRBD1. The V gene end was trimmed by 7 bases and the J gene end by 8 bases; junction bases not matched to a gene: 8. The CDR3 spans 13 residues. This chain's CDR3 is CASTPGDRAGYTF. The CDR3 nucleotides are TGTGCCAGCACCCCCGGGGACAGGGCGGGCTACACCTTC.

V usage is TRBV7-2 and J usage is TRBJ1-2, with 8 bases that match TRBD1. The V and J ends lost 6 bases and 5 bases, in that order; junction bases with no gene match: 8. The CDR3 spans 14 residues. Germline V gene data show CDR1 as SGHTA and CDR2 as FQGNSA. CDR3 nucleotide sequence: TGTGCCAGCAGTGTTGGACAGGGAAGTTATGGCTACACCTTC. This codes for CASSVGQGSYGYTF.

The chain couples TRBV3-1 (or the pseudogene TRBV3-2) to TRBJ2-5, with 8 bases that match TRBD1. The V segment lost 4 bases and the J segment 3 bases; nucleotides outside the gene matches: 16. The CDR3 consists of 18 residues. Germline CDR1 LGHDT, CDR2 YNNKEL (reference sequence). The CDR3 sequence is CASSPQTGALRLKETQYF. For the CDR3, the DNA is TGTGCCAGCAGCCCACAGACAGGGGCCCTGCGATTAAAAGAGACCCAGTACTTC.

CDR3 amino acids: CASSPAPYGYTF. Written as DNA, the CDR3 is TGTGCCAGCAGCCCAGCCCCCTATGGCTACACCTTC. The chain carries TRBV7-8 and TRBJ1-2; D gene uncertain. Between the trimmed V and J ends, which lost 5 bases and 4 bases, there was a span of 8 bases. Germline CDR1 and CDR2: SGHVS and FQNEAQ. The CDR3 is 12 residues long.

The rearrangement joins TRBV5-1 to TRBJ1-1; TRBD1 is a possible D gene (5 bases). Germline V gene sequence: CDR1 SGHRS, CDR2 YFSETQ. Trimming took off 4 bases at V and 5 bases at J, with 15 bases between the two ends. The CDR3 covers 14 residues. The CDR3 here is CASSRYRGDTEAFF. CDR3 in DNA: TGCGCCAGCAGCCGTTACCGGGGGGATACTGAAGCTTTCTTT. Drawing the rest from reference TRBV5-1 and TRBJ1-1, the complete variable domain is KAGVTQTPRYLIKTRGQQVTLSCSPISGHRSVSWYQQTPGQGLQFLFEYFSETQRNKGNFPGRFSGRQFSNSRSEMNVSTLELGDSALYLCASSRYRGDTEAFFGQGTRLTVV.

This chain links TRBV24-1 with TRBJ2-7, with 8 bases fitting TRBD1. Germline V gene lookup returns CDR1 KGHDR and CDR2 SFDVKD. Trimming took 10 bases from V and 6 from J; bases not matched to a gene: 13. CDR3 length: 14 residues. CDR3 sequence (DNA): TGTGCCACGTGGGCAGGGGGCGCGTTATGCGAGCAGTACTTC. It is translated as CATWAGGALCEQYF.

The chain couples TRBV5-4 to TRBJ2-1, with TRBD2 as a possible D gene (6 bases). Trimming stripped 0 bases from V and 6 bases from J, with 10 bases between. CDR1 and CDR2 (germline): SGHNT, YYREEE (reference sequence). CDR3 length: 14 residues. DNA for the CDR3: TGTGCCAGCAGCTTGGTGGGGACTTCCAATGAGCAGTTCTTC. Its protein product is CASSLVGTSNEQFF.

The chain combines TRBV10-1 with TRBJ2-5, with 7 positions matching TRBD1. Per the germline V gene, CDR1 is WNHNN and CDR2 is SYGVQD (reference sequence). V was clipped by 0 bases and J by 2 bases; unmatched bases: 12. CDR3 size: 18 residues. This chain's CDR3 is CASSESSWKYRGQETQYF. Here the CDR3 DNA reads TGCGCCAGCAGTGAGTCTTCATGGAAGTACAGGGGACAAGAGACCCAGTACTTC.

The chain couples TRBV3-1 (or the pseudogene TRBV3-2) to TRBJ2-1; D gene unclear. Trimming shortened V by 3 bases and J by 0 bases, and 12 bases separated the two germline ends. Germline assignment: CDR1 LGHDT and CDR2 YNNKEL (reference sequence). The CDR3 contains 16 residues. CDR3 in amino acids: CASSQTAFGSYNEQFF. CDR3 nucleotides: TGTGCCAGCAGCCAGACGGCCTTCGGCTCCTACAATGAGCAGTTCTTC.

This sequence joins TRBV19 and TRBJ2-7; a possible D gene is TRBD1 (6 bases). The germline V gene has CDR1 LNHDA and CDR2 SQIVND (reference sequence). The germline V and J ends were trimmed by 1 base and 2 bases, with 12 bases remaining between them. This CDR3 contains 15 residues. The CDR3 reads CASSIGSAGAYEQYF. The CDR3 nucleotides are TGTGCCAGTAGTATAGGTTCGGCAGGGGCCTACGAGCAGTACTTC. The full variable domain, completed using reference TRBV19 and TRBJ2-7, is DGGITQSPKYLFRKEGQNVTLSCEQNLNHDAMYWYRQDPGQGLRLIYYSQIVNDFQKGDIAEGYSVSREKKESFPLTVTSAQKNPTAFYLCASSIGSAGAYEQYFGPGTRLTVT.

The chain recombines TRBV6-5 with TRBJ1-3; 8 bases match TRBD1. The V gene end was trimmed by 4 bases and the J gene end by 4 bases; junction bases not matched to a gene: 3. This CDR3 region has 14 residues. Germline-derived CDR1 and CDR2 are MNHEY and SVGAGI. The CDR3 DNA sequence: TGTGCCAGCAGTTCGACAGGGGCCGGAAACACCATATATTTT. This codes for CASSSTGAGNTIYF.

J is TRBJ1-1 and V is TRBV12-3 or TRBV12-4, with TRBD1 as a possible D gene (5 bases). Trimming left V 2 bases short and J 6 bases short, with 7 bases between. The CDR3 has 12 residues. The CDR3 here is CASSLWTSEAFF. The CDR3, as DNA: TGTGCCAGCAGTTTATGGACATCTGAAGCTTTCTTT.

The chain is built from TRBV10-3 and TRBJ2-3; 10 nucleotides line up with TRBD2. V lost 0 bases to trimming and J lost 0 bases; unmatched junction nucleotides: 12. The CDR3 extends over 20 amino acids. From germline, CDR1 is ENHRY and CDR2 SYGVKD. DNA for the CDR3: TGTGCCATCAGTGAGTCCCTACTAGCGGGGAAATTGATTAGCACAGATACGCAGTATTTT. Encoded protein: CAISESLLAGKLISTDTQYF.

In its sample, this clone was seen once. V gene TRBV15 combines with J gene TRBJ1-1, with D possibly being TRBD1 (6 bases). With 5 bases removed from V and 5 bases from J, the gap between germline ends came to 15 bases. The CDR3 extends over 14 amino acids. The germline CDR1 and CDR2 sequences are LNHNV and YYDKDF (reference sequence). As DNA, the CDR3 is TGTGCCACCAGCGGGCCAGGGGCGGGGACTGAAGCTTTCTTT. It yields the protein CATSGPGAGTEAFF.

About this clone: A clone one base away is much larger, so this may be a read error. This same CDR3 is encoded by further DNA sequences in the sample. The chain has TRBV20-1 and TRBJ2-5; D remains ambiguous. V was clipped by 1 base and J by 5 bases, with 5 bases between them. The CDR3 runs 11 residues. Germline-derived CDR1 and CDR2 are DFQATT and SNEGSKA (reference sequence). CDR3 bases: TGCAGTGCTAGAGTGGGGGAGACCCAGTACTTC. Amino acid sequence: CSARVGETQYF.

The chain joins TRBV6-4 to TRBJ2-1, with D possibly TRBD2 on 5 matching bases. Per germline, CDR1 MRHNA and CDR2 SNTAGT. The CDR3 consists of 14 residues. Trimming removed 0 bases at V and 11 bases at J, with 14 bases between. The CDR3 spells CASSDSIGGDKQFF. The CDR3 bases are TGTGCCAGCAGTGACTCGATCGGAGGCGACAAGCAGTTCTTC.

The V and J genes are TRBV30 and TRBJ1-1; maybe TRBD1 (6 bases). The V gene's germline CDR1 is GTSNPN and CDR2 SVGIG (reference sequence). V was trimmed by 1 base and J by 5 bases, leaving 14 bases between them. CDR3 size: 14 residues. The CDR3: CAWSEGGLRTEAFF. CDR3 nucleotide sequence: TGTGCCTGGAGTGAGGGGGGGCTGAGGACTGAAGCTTTCTTT.

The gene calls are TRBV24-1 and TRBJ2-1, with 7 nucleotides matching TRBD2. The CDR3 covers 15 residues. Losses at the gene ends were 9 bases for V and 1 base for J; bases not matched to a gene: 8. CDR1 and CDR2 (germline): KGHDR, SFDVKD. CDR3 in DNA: TGTGCCACCGCCACAGCGGGACCGTCCTACAATGAGCAGTTCTTC. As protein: CATATAGPSYNEQFF.